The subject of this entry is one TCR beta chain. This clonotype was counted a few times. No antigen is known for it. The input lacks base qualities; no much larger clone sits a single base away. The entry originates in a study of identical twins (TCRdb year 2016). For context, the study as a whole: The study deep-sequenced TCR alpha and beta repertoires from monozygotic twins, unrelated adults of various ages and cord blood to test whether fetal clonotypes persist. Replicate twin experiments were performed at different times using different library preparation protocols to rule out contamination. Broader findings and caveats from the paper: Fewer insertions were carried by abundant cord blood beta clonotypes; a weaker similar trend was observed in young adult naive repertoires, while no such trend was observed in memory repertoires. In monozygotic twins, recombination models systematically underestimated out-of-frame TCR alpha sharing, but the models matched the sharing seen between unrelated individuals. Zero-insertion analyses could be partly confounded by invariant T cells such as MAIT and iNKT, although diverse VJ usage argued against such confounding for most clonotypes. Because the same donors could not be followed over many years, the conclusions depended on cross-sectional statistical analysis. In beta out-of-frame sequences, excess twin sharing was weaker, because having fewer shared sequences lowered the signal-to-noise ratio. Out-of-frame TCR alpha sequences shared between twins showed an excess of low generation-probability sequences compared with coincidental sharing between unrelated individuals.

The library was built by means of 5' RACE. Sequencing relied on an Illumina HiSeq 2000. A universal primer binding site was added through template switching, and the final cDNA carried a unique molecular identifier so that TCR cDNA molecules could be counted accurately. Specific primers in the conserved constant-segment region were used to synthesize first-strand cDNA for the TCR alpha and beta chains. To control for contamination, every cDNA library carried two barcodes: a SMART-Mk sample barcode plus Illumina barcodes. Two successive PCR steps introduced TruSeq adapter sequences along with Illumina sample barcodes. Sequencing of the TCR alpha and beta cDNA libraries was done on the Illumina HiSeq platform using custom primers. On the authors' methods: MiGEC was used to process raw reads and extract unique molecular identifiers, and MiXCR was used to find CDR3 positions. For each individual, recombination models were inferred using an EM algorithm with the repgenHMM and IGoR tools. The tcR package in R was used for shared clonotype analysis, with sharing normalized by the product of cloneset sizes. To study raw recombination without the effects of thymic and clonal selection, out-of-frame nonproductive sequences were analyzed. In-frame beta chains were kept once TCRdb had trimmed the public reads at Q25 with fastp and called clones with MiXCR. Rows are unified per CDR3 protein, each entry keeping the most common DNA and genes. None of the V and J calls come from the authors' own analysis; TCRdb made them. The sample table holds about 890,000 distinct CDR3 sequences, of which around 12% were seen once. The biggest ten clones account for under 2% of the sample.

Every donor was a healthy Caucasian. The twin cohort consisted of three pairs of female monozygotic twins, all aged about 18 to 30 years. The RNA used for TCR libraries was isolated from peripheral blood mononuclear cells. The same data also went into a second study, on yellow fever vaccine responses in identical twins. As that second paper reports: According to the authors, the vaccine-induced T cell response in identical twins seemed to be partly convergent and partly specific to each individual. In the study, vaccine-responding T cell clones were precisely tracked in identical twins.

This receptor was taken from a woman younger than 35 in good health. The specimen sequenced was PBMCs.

CDR3 loop: CASSPIASGSGEQFF. Read as DNA, the sequence is TGCGCCAGCAGCCCCATCGCTAGCGGGAGCGGTGAGCAGTTCTTC. The chain is encoded by TRBV4-1 joined to TRBJ2-1, and 10 bases in between align with TRBD2. According to the germline V gene, CDR1 reads MGHRA and CDR2 reads YSYEKL. V lost 4 bases and J lost 9 bases, and the count of bases not matched to a germline gene is 9. Measured from the cysteine to the phenylalanine, the CDR3 is 15 residues long. Only CDR3 DNA remains: 45 bases, in frame from the first base.